The 28 T cell receptor beta chains below all came from one sample that was sequenced in a study of T cells in localized non-small cell lung cancer. The table came from immunoSEQ multiplex PCR; TCRdb's copy has only in-frame clones and leaves some out. The data hold 55,000 to 75,000 clones, with less than 90% observed a single time. Here the sequenced sample was peripheral blood, taken before any cancer treatment. Every receptor here comes from a male donor at least 60 years old with stage III squamous cell lung carcinoma.

The chain links TRBV7-8 to TRBJ2-2; weak D call: TRBD1 (6 bases). The V gene's germline CDR1 is SGHVS and CDR2 FQNEAQ. The germline V and J ends were trimmed by 2 bases and 5 bases, with 15 bases remaining between them. This CDR3 contains 16 residues. The CDR3 loop is CASSLNMAGETGELFF. The CDR3, as DNA: TGTGCCAGCAGCTTAAATATGGCAGGGGAAACCGGGGAGCTGTTTTTT.

The V and J genes are TRBV29-1 and TRBJ2-5, with D tentatively TRBD2 (5 bases). The CDR3 extends over 12 amino acids. Germline CDR1 and CDR2: SQVTM and ANQGSEA. V lost 3 bases and J lost 4, with 9 bases in between. The CDR3, as DNA: TGCAGCGTTGATCGGGGTCCAGAGACCCAGTACTTC. It translates to CSVDRGPETQYF.

V is TRBV6-1 and J is TRBJ1-3, with 9 bases that match TRBD1. V lost 7 bases and J lost 4; bases outside the gene matches: 8. CDR3 size: 15 residues. In germline, CDR1 is MNHNS, CDR2 SASEGT. This CDR3 is CASTPSGTGGNTIYF. In DNA form, the CDR3 reads TGTGCCAGCACTCCCTCCGGGACAGGGGGAAACACCATATATTTT.

The V and J genes are TRBV7-2 and TRBJ1-5, with 9 bases fitting TRBD1. Per germline, CDR1 SGHTA and CDR2 FQGNSA. The ends lost 5 bases at V and 7 bases at J; junction bases unmatched: 9. This CDR3 has 15 residues. CDR3: CASSVTGTGNQPQHF. Here the CDR3 DNA reads TGTGCCAGCAGCGTAACCGGGACAGGGAACCAGCCCCAGCATTTT.

The chain is built from TRBV7-3 and TRBJ2-7, with 10 bases matching TRBD2. The CDR3 has 15 residues. Germline lookup yields CDR1 SGHTA and CDR2 FQGTGA. With V trimmed by 5 bases and J by 3 bases, 7 bases remained unmatched. CDR3 residues: CASSLSSGGFYEQYF. In DNA, the CDR3 is TGTGCCAGCAGCCTCTCTAGCGGGGGTTTCTACGAGCAGTACTTC.

The V call is TRBV28, the J call TRBJ1-5, with TRBD1 as a possible D gene (6 bases). The CDR3 totals 12 residues. V was clipped by 8 bases and J by 3 bases, with 8 bases between them. Germline CDR1 and CDR2: MDHEN and SYDVKM. The CDR3 nucleotides read TGTGCCAGCTGGACAGTCAATCAGCCCCAGCATTTT. Translated: CASWTVNQPQHF. Complete variable domain (other parts from reference TRBV28 and TRBJ1-5): DVKVTQSSRYLVKRTGEKVFLECVQDMDHENMFWYRQDPGLGLRLIYFSYDVKMKEKGDIPEGYSVSREKKERFSLILESASTNQTSMYLCASWTVNQPQHFGDGTRLSIL.

CDR3 DNA sequence: TGTGCCAGTGGACAGGGTGGGGGATTTAACTATGGCTACACCTTC. The encoded protein is CASGQGGGFNYGYTF. The chain couples TRBV19 to TRBJ1-2, with 8 bases matching TRBD1. This CDR3 is built from 15 residues. The germline CDR1 and CDR2 sequences are LNHDA and SQIVND (reference sequence). J was trimmed by 1 base and V by 8 bases; bases with no gene match: 9.

This sequence joins TRBV9 and TRBJ2-3, with unresolved D. V lost 3 bases and J 0 bases, leaving 8 bases between the germline ends. The CDR3 loop spans 14 amino acids. CDR1 is SGDLS and CDR2 is YYNGEE in the germline V gene. The CDR3 spells CASSAAMSTDTQYF. In nucleotides, the CDR3 is TGTGCCAGCAGCGCGGCGATGAGCACAGATACGCAGTATTTT.

The V call is TRBV7-3, the J call TRBJ2-1, with 10 positions matching TRBD1. V gave up 5 bases and J gave up 6 bases; unmatched junction bases: 13. The CDR3 runs to 17 residues. The V gene's germline CDR1 is SGHTA and CDR2 FQGTGA. The CDR3 loop reads CASSLEPGTGVSNEQFF. CDR3 sequence (DNA): TGTGCCAGCAGCCTAGAACCGGGGACAGGGGTGAGCAATGAGCAGTTCTTC. Combining the CDR3 with reference TRBV7-3 and TRBJ2-1 gives the whole variable domain GAGVSQTPSNKVTEKGKYVELRCDPISGHTALYWYRQSLGQGPEFLIYFQGTGAADDSGLPNDRFFAVRPEGSVSTLKIQRTERGDSAVYLCASSLEPGTGVSNEQFFGPGTRLTVL.

The CDR3, as DNA: TGTGCCAGCAGCCTCACAGTTGGGGGTAATCGCAAGCCCCAGCATTTT. Residues: CASSLTVGGNRKPQHF. The genes are TRBV28 and TRBJ1-5, with TRBD1 as a possible D gene (5 bases). Germline-derived CDR1 and CDR2 are MDHEN and SYDVKM. The CDR3 is made up of 16 amino acids. Trimming stripped 6 bases from V and 8 bases from J, with 23 bases between. Full variable domain (rest looked up from reference TRBV28 and TRBJ1-5): DVKVTQSSRYLVKRTGEKVFLECVQDMDHENMFWYRQDPGLGLRLIYFSYDVKMKEKGDIPEGYSVSREKKERFSLILESASTNQTSMYLCASSLTVGGNRKPQHFGDGTRLSIL.

This rearrangement joins TRBV2 to TRBJ2-5, with TRBD2 identical over 8 bases. CDR1 is SNHLY, CDR2 FYNNEI, per germline. The CDR3 has 15 residues. Trimming removed 6 bases from V and 5 bases from J; junction bases left unmatched: 11. The CDR3 DNA is TGTGCCAGCAGCGGTAGCGGGGTGGGAGGGGAGACCCAGTACTTC. Protein sequence: CASSGSGVGGETQYF.

This clone was recorded a few times. The DNA for the CDR3 is TGCGCCAGCAGCTTTGGACAGGGGAAAATGAACGAGCAGTACTTC. Encoded protein: CASSFGQGKMNEQYF. This chain connects TRBV5-1 to TRBJ2-7; 9 bases line up with TRBD1. Germline CDR1 is SGHRS and CDR2 is YFSETQ. After removal of 2 bases from V and 5 bases from J, the junction contained 8 bases not matched to a gene. This CDR3 comprises 15 residues.

This clone has only one observation. The chain uses TRBV29-1 and TRBJ2-3; the D gene could be TRBD1 or TRBD2 (5 bases each). CDR1 is SQVTM, CDR2 ANQGSEA, per germline. Trimming took off 2 bases at V and 8 bases at J, with 23 bases between the two ends. This CDR3 is 16 amino acids long. CDR3 sequence: CSVEFGAASSGGTQYF. Written as DNA, the CDR3 is TGCAGCGTTGAATTCGGGGCGGCCTCTTCCGGAGGTACGCAGTATTTT.

The chain uses TRBV2 and TRBJ2-5; 7 bases align to TRBD1. The CDR3 is made up of 14 amino acids. The V and J ends lost 7 bases and 5 bases, in that order; junction bases with no gene match: 10. The germline gives CDR1 SNHLY, CDR2 FYNNEI. CDR3 in amino acids: CASKGQGVVETQYF. The CDR3 bases are TGTGCCAGCAAGGGGCAGGGGGTGGTCGAGACCCAGTACTTC.

This chain links TRBV7-2 with TRBJ1-2; D might be TRBD1 (6 bases). The V gene's germline CDR1 is SGHTA and CDR2 FQGNSA. The CDR3 has 14 amino acids. The germline V and J ends were trimmed by 4 bases and 2 bases, with 11 bases remaining between them. CDR3 sequence reads: CASSSDSVNYGYTF. For the CDR3, the DNA is TGTGCCAGCAGCTCGGACAGTGTAAACTATGGCTACACCTTC.

This clone appeared a few times. This sequence joins TRBV10-3 and TRBJ2-2; the D is unclear. CDR1 and CDR2 from the germline V gene are ENHRY and SYGVKD. Deletions cut 0 bases from V and 6 bases from J, with 8 bases between. The CDR3 consists of 14 residues. DNA of the CDR3: TGTGCCATCAGTGAGTCTTATGAATCCGGGGAGCTGTTTTTT. Its translation: CAISESYESGELFF.

The rearrangement joins TRBV6-5 to TRBJ1-1; 7 nucleotides match TRBD1. This CDR3 contains 14 residues. Germline CDR1 and CDR2: MNHEY and SVGAGI. V was clipped by 6 bases and J by 0 bases; unmatched bases: 4. The CDR3 spells CASSLDRVNTEAFF. In DNA, the CDR3 is TGTGCCAGCAGCTTAGACAGGGTGAACACTGAAGCTTTCTTT.

The chain has TRBV23-1 and TRBJ2-7; 7 bases are shared with TRBD1. TRBV23-1 is identified as an open reading frame with a role that is uncertain. V lost 2 bases, J lost 0 bases, and 7 bases stayed unmatched. The CDR3 loop spans 16 amino acids. This CDR3 reads CASSQTGVASSYEQYV. The CDR3 DNA reads as TGCGCCAGCAGTCAAACAGGGGTAGCGTCCTCCTACGAGCAGTACGTC.

This rearrangement joins TRBV4-1 to TRBJ2-3; 8 bases fit TRBD1. The CDR3 sequence is 17 residues long. Germline-derived CDR1 and CDR2 are MGHRA and YSYEKL. Trimming cost V 0 bases and J 0 bases; bases outside gene matches: 5. CDR3 region: CASSQDSRGPSTDTQYF. DNA of the CDR3: TGCGCCAGCAGCCAAGATAGCAGGGGGCCGAGCACAGATACGCAGTATTTT.

This chain joins TRBV6-4 and TRBJ1-2; 8 nucleotides agree with TRBD1. With 10 bases clipped from V and 6 bases from J, the junction kept 4 bases outside the gene matches. The CDR3 sequence is 11 residues long. Looked up from germline, CDR1 is MRHNA and CDR2 is SNTAGT. CDR3 in amino acids: CATWTGHGYTF. The CDR3 DNA is TGTGCCACCTGGACAGGGCATGGCTACACCTTC.

V and J are TRBV7-2 and TRBJ1-2, with D possibly TRBD1 on 5 matching bases. The CDR3 length is 14 residues. V was pared by 0 bases and J by 1 base, with 6 bases between. Germline lookup yields CDR1 SGHTA and CDR2 FQGNSA. CDR3 region: CASSLAQVNYGYTF. As DNA, the CDR3 is TGTGCCAGCAGCTTAGCACAGGTTAACTATGGCTACACCTTC. The entire variable domain, with the rest obtained from reference TRBV7-2 and TRBJ1-2, is as follows: GAGVSQSPSNKVTEKGKDVELRCDPISGHTALYWYRQSLGQGLEFLIYFQGNSAPDKSGLPSDRFSAERTGGSVSTLTIQRTQQEDSAVYLCASSLAQVNYGYTFGSGTRLTVV.

The gene calls are TRBV30 and TRBJ2-2; 7 bases are shared with TRBD1. Germline CDR1 is GTSNPN and CDR2 is SVGIG (reference sequence). The CDR3 extends over 16 amino acids. Trimming took 2 bases from V and 0 from J; bases not matched to a gene: 6. CDR3: CAWSILGTANTGELFF. The CDR3, as DNA: TGTGCCTGGAGTATCCTCGGGACAGCGAACACCGGGGAGCTGTTTTTT. Combining the CDR3 with reference TRBV30 and TRBJ2-2 gives the whole variable domain SQTIHQWPATLVQPVGSPLSLECTVEGTSNPNLYWYRQAAGRGLQLLFYSVGIGQISSEVPQNLSASRPQDRQFILSSKKLLLSDSGFYLCAWSILGTANTGELFFGEGSRLTVL.

This clone was found a few times. The rearrangement joins TRBV19 to TRBJ1-1; TRBD1 agrees at 7 bases. There are 14 residues in the CDR3. Unmatched junction bases numbered 10, after V lost 7 bases and J lost 5 bases. CDR1 is LNHDA and CDR2 is SQIVND in the germline V gene (reference sequence). CDR3 DNA: TGTGCCAGTACCCCGGACAGGTCAAGGACTGAAGCTTTCTTT. It codes for CASTPDRSRTEAFF.

This clone was observed a few times. The rearrangement uses TRBV4-3 and TRBJ1-2, with D tentatively TRBD1 (6 bases). From germline, CDR1 is LGHNA and CDR2 YSLEER. Trimming took 0 bases from V and 0 from J, leaving 8 bases between them. CDR3 size: 15 residues. The DNA of the CDR3 is TGCGCCAGCAGCCAAGATAGGGGGACTAACTATGGCTACACCTTC. Its protein product is CASSQDRGTNYGYTF.

The CDR3 DNA sequence: TGCGCCAGCAGCCCGTCAGGGGGGCTACAAGAGACCCAGTACTTC. Translated: CASSPSGGLQETQYF. The rearrangement uses TRBV5-1 and TRBJ2-5; D possibly corresponds to TRBD1 (7 bases). CDR3 size: 15 residues. The germline V and J ends were trimmed by 4 bases and 2 bases, with 15 bases remaining between them. CDR1 SGHRS and CDR2 YFSETQ come from the germline V gene.

The rearrangement uses TRBV7-9 and TRBJ2-1; TRBD1 is a possible D gene (6 bases). Trimming cost V 1 base and J 7 bases, with 8 bases left between them. The CDR3 consists of 13 residues. Germline CDR1 reads SEHNR; CDR2 reads FQNEAQ (reference sequence). CDR3 protein: CASSLEGVNEQFF. The CDR3 DNA sequence: TGTGCCAGCAGCTTAGAGGGGGTGAATGAGCAGTTCTTC.

This clone showed up just a few times. The genes are TRBV2 and TRBJ2-7; D tentatively reads TRBD1 or TRBD2 (6 bases each). Germline lookup yields CDR1 SNHLY and CDR2 FYNNEI. Trimming shortened V by 1 base and J by 6 bases, and 16 bases separated the two germline ends. The CDR3 has 15 amino acids. The CDR3 sequence: CASSEDQGRFSEQYF. In DNA, the CDR3 is TGTGCCAGCAGTGAAGACCAGGGGAGGTTCTCCGAGCAGTACTTC.

V is TRBV5-5 and J is TRBJ1-4; D ambiguous. The CDR3 is made up of 15 amino acids. V was cut by 2 bases and J by 8 bases, with 16 bases left in between. CDR1 is SGHKS, CDR2 YYEKEE, per germline (reference sequence). In DNA form, the CDR3 reads TGTGCCAGCAGCTTAGAGGGAGTGACGGCCGAAAAACTGTTTTTT. This encodes CASSLEGVTAEKLFF.